This is a list of T cell receptor beta chains from one sample in a study of blood T cell repertoires in COVID-19. TCRdb's copy holds only in-frame clones and misses some; the assay was immunoSEQ multiplex PCR. Here the sample spans around 160,000 clones, around 83% being singletons. Specimen: PBMCs or T cells enriched from blood (not recorded which). The receptor source for this set is a woman aged 45-65 years who had been exposed to COVID-19. Each CDR3 is given without its conserved first and last residue.

V gene,CDR3 protein
TRBV5-1,ASSLDRPSDTQY
TRBV3-1/TRBV3-2,ASSQRGGATGELF
TRBV6-2/TRBV6-3,ASTPGVSERKLF
TRBV29-1,SALGGATDTQY
TRBV5-4,ASSRDTDSYEQY
TRBV19,ASSMASAAYEQY
TRBV19,ASKGLTVENEQF
TRBV5-1,ASRPRGRYEQY
TRBV27,ASSAGLAGSEQY
TRBV5-1,ASSLLQSLSYGYT
TRBV6-5,ASSYSRGSYEQY
TRBV5-1,ASSHGTFNTGELF
TRBV11-2,ASSLDRAGGTYEQY
TRBV10-3,AISGTGGAYEQY
TRBV12-5,ASGLGGTATDTQY
TRBV27,ASSFKGPLSGNTIY
TRBV6-5,ASSYQTGGPYGYT
TRBV5-1,ASSVSGGLYNEQF
TRBV24-1,ATSDRRGGDEQF
TRBV27,ASSPRTGQGSPLH
TRBV6-5,ASSYGETGVTEAF
TRBV10-3,AISESGGPLNNGYT
TRBV6-1,ASSEAGYGYT
TRBV6-5,ASSYGGVGNSPLH
TRBV7-9,ASSQGSGFTGELF
TRBV11-3,ASSLQGSPTGELF
TRBV9,ASSVGGQTEAF
TRBV29-1,SVAPTGMNTEAF
TRBV10-3,AISVLETQY
TRBV7-2,ASSLRLGGLSYEQY
TRBV20-1,SARRGRAF
TRBV6-1,ASSESGFGNYGYT
TRBV7-6,ASSLESGDRQPQH
TRBV19,ASSPTGGHYNEQF
TRBV27,ASTPDRGLFEQY
TRBV3-1/TRBV3-2,ASSPVPVMNTEAF
TRBV9,ASSIGSEYNEQF
TRBV27,ASSPHRAGANVLT
TRBV6-2/TRBV6-3,ASSPQAYEQY
TRBV6-5,ASSSYSQAGRNEQF
TRBV5-1,ASSFREGETQY
TRBV19,ASSTSSGELYEQY
TRBV15,ATSRGVTGGSYNEQF
TRBV9,ASSATSGTSKNIQY
TRBV12-5,ASGRSGGARNEQF
TRBV7-2,ASRSGGWRAGELF
TRBV19,ASRRGARGYT
TRBV24-1,ATRYSGTGRLHYGYT
TRBV5-4,ASSGGDRAHYNSPLH
TRBV27,AFMGRINPDTQY
TRBV11-3,ASSLGGGYYGYT